This TCR beta chain was sequenced during a study of beta chain features in type 1 diabetes. Study-wide context: Cells sorted and examined across all samples totaled more than 95,000,000.

A word on this clone: The antigen remains undetermined.

Study-wide results and caveats: Lower insertion and higher deletion counts appeared at VDJ junctions in type 1 diabetes patients. Significant though moderate, a shortening of TCRB CDR3s appeared in all four CD4+ subsets of Type 1 diabetes patients. cDNA sequencing could over-represent cells with high TCR expression.

The entirety of the isolated RNA underwent reverse transcription, so expressed TCRB transcripts were sequenced. Regulatory, naive and central memory T cell samples averaged approximately 3.4 million reads. TCRdb keeps only in-frame clones here, not all; method: immunoSEQ multiplex PCR. The repertoire consists of more than 100,000 clones, with about 10% occurring once and the leading ten covering 0.75%. The CDR3 is 15 residues long. Germline V gene data show CDR1 as LGHNA and CDR2 as YNFKEQ. V was trimmed by 0 bases and J by 5 bases, leaving 11 bases between them. This sequence joins TRBV4-2 and TRBJ1-5; D gene unclear. Sequenced material: central memory CD4+ T cells from blood. This clonotype originated in a man aged 25-40 years with type 1 diabetes. The CDR3 spells CASSQDRAGDQPQHF. The DNA of the CDR3 is TGTGCCAGCAGCCAAGATCGGGCCGGGGATCAGCCCCAGCATTTT.